This T cell receptor (beta chain) was observed in a study of cytomegalovirus exposure and HLA in healthy donors. The PCR used 60 Vbeta and 13 Jbeta primers. Assay used: immunoSEQ multiplex PCR; TCRdb lists only in-frame clones, some missing. The table lists approximately 200,000 clones, about 69% of them singletons, with about 4.6% in the top ten. Sequencing was carried out using PBMCs. This clonotype was sampled from a man younger than 40 in good health and CMV-seropositive.

The CDR3 is CASSQQTSGGIEQFF. DNA for the CDR3: TGTGCCAGCAGCCAACAGACTAGCGGGGGGATTGAGCAGTTCTTC. The chain employs TRBV4-2 and TRBJ2-1, with 13 bases that match TRBD2. V lost 2 bases to trimming and J lost 9 bases; unmatched junction nucleotides: 4. Germline assignment: CDR1 LGHNA and CDR2 YNFKEQ. The CDR3 extends over 15 amino acids.